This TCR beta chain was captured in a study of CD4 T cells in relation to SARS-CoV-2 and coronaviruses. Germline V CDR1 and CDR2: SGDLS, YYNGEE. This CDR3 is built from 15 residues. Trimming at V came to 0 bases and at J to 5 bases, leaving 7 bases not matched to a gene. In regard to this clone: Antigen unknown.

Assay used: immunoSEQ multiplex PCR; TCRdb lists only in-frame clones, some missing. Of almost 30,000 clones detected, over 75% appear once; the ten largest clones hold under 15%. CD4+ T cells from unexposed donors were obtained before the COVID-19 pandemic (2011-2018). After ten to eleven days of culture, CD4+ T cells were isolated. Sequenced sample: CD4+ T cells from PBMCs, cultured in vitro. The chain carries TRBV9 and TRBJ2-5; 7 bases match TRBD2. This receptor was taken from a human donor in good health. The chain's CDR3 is CASSVEGGSMETQYF. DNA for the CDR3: TGTGCCAGCAGCGTAGAGGGCGGGAGTATGGAGACCCAGTACTTC.